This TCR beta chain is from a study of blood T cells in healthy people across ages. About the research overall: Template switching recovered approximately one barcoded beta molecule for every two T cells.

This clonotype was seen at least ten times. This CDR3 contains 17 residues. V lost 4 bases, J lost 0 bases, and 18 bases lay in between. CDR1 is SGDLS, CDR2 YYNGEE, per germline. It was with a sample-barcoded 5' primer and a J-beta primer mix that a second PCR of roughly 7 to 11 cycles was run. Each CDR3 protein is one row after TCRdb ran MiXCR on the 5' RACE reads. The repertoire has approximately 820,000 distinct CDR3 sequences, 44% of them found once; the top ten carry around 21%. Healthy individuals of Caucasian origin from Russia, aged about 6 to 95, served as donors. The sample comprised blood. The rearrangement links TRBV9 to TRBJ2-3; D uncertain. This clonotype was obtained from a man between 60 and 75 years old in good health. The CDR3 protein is CASSQQGGGSSTDTQYF. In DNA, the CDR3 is TGTGCCAGCAGCCAGCAAGGCGGCGGATCTAGCACAGATACGCAGTATTTT.